What follows are 25 T cell receptor beta chains derived from one specimen sequenced in a study of Graves' ophthalmopathy and Graves' hyperthyroidism. Scientists amplified the TCR beta CDR3 regions from RNA transcripts. Second-round multiplex PCR came after a first-round RT-PCR that employed HTBI primers. TCRdb itself ran the multiplex PCR reads through MiXCR, one entry per CDR3 protein. The table records roughly 610,000 distinct CDR3 sequences, 22% of them present only once. Material: peripheral blood. The receptors come from a woman between 18 and 30 years old with stable Graves' hyperthyroidism. Some clones in this sample may be carry-over from other donors' samples.

This clonotype showed up just a few times. J is TRBJ2-4 and V is TRBV13; D is possibly TRBD2 (7 bases). V was clipped by 4 bases and J by 0 bases, with 13 bases between them. The CDR3 sequence is 16 residues long. Germline V CDR1 and CDR2: PRHDT, FYEKMQ (reference sequence). Here the CDR3 reads CASSSTGRGAKNIQYF. CDR3 nucleotide sequence: TGTGCCAGCAGCTCTACAGGGAGGGGAGCCAAAAACATTCAGTACTTC.

This clonotype was seen a few times. The V gene is TRBV19, the J gene TRBJ2-4, with unresolved D. The CDR3 loop spans 15 amino acids. CDR1 and CDR2 from the germline V gene are LNHDA and SQIVND (reference sequence). Trimming took off 2 bases at V and 0 bases at J, with 8 bases between the two ends. The CDR3 nucleotides read TGTGCCAGTAGTATAATAGGGATAGCCAAAAACATTCAGTACTTC. Encoded protein: CASSIIGIAKNIQYF. The full variable domain, its missing parts supplied by reference TRBV19 and TRBJ2-4, is DGGITQSPKYLFRKEGQNVTLSCEQNLNHDAMYWYRQDPGQGLRLIYYSQIVNDFQKGDIAEGYSVSREKKESFPLTVTSAQKNPTAFYLCASSIIGIAKNIQYFGAGTRLSVL.

This clonotype occurred many times. This chain connects TRBV28 to TRBJ1-6; D is unresolved. Between the trimmed V and J ends, which lost 8 bases and 8 bases, there was a span of 4 bases. This CDR3 has 10 amino acids. The germline V gene has CDR1 MDHEN and CDR2 SYDVKM. CDR3 protein: CASGYSPLHF. CDR3 DNA sequence: TGTGCCAGCGGCTATTCACCCCTCCACTTT.

This clonotype has at least ten counts. The V call is TRBV12-3 or TRBV12-4, the J call TRBJ1-5; 7 positions match TRBD1. V gave up 5 bases and J gave up 7 bases; unmatched junction bases: 5. The CDR3 covers 13 residues. CDR3 region: CASSRGPKQPQHF. The DNA for the CDR3 is TGTGCCAGCAGTAGGGGGCCGAAACAGCCCCAGCATTTT.

The sample holds many counts of this clonotype. The rearrangement uses TRBV6-1 and TRBJ1-5; D ambiguous. The length of the CDR3 is 13 residues. Germline V lookup: CDR1 MNHNS, CDR2 SASEGT. V gave up 11 bases and J gave up 6 bases, with 17 bases separating them. This CDR3 is CAVGPQRAQPQHF. The CDR3 bases are TGTGCCGTCGGGCCCCAAAGGGCTCAGCCCCAGCATTTT.

This clonotype was detected ten times or more. The V and J genes are TRBV12-3 or TRBV12-4 and TRBJ2-4, with TRBD2 as a possible D gene (5 bases). V lost 5 bases and J 1 base, leaving 15 bases between the germline ends. The CDR3 contains 16 residues. The CDR3 coding sequence is TGTGCCAGCAGTCCCATGGACGGGGAGGCCAAAAACATTCAGTACTTC. It specifies CASSPMDGEAKNIQYF.

This rearrangement joins TRBV5-1 to TRBJ2-6; TRBD1 matches at 7 bases. The germline gives CDR1 SGHRS, CDR2 YFSETQ. There are 15 residues in the CDR3. The junction had 4 bases not matched to a gene; V was cut back by 7 bases and J by 0 bases. The CDR3 bases are TGCGCCAGCGATAGGGACAGCTCTGGGGCCAACGTCCTGACTTTC. Its protein product is CASDRDSSGANVLTF.

This clonotype was detected many times. The V gene is TRBV6-1, the J gene TRBJ1-2; possibly TRBD1 for D (5 bases). Trimming pared 5 bases from V and 3 bases from J, leaving 10 bases between. The CDR3 runs 13 residues. In germline, CDR1 is MNHNS, CDR2 SASEGT. The CDR3, as DNA: TGTGCCAGCAGTCGACAGTTTCACTATGGCTACACCTTC. Amino acid sequence: CASSRQFHYGYTF.

This clonotype showed up many times. The germline gene is not matched at one end of the junction; a read error may be the cause. This chain connects TRBV6-5 to TRBJ1-2; D possibly corresponds to TRBD1 (5 bases). CDR3 length: 11 residues. Germline V gene data show CDR1 as MNHEY and CDR2 as SVGAGI. CDR3 coding DNA: TGTGCCAGCAGTTACCTGGGACGGGCGTACTTC. This sequence encodes CASSYLGRAYF.

This clonotype was picked up many times. V and J are TRBV28 and TRBJ2-5, with a weak D call TRBD2 (7 bases). The germline gives CDR1 MDHEN, CDR2 SYDVKM. V shed 11 bases and J shed 4 bases, with 20 bases lying between them. The CDR3 has 14 residues. Written as DNA, the CDR3 is TGTGCCGCAAGGAGGAAGGGGGGGCGAGAGACCCAGTACTTC. Translating it yields CAARRKGGRETQYF.

This clonotype was counted at least ten times. The chain recombines TRBV6-1 with TRBJ1-2; TRBD1 might be the D (6 bases). The CDR3 consists of 15 residues. Germline-derived CDR1 and CDR2 are MNHNS and SASEGT. V lost 6 bases and J lost 6, with 20 bases in between. This CDR3 is CASSTMEWGANGYTF. The CDR3 DNA reads TGTGCCAGCAGCACCATGGAGTGGGGGGCGAATGGCTACACCTTC.

The genes are TRBV5-4 and TRBJ2-2; the D gene is possibly TRBD2 (7 bases). V was pared by 3 bases and J by 2 bases, with 14 bases between. This CDR3 has 16 residues. CDR1 and CDR2 (germline): SGHNT, YYREEE (reference sequence). This CDR3 is CASSWGASGNTGELFF. The CDR3 DNA follows: TGTGCCAGCAGCTGGGGGGCTAGCGGCAACACCGGGGAGCTGTTTTTT. The full variable domain, its missing parts supplied by reference TRBV5-4 and TRBJ2-2, is ETGVTQSPTHLIKTRGQQVTLRCSSQSGHNTVSWYQQALGQGPQFIFQYYREEENGRGNFPPRFSGLQFPNYSSELNVNALELDDSALYLCASSWGASGNTGELFFGEGSRLTVL.

This clonotype came up many times. CDR3 DNA: TGTGCCAGTAGTATAGATGGGAAGGGGCAAGAGACCCAGTACTTC. Amino acid sequence: CASSIDGKGQETQYF. The V call is TRBV19, the J call TRBJ2-5, with D tentatively TRBD1 (5 bases). Trimming shortened V by 0 bases and J by 2 bases, and 10 bases separated the two germline ends. The CDR3 runs 15 residues. Germline CDR1 and CDR2: LNHDA and SQIVND (reference sequence).

The chain is built from TRBV7-3 and TRBJ2-5, with 9 nucleotides matching TRBD2. This CDR3 is built from 15 residues. The germline V gene has CDR1 SGHTA and CDR2 FQGTGA. The V segment lost 4 bases and the J segment 1 base; nucleotides outside the gene matches: 4. The CDR3 spells CASSSAGGTQETQYF. In DNA, the CDR3 is TGTGCCAGCAGCTCAGCGGGGGGAACCCAAGAGACCCAGTACTTC.

J is TRBJ2-5 and V is TRBV9, with D uncertain. Trimming pared 0 bases from V and 3 bases from J, leaving 3 bases between. This CDR3 contains 12 residues. Germline CDR1 SGDLS, CDR2 YYNGEE. CDR3 sequence reads: CASSVVEETQYF. The CDR3 DNA reads as TGTGCCAGCAGCGTAGTGGAAGAGACCCAGTACTTC. The full variable domain, its missing parts supplied by reference TRBV9 and TRBJ2-5, is DSGVTQTPKHLITATGQRVTLRCSPRSGDLSVYWYQQSLDQGLQFLIQYYNGEERAKGNILERFSAQQFPDLHSELNLSSLELGDSALYFCASSVVEETQYFGPGTRLLVL.

The V gene is TRBV6-1, the J gene TRBJ1-3, with D tentatively TRBD1 (6 bases). Germline lookup yields CDR1 MNHNS and CDR2 SASEGT. The CDR3 totals 14 residues. Trimming took off 7 bases at V and 4 bases at J, with 14 bases between the two ends. This CDR3 is CASTDTGSGNTIYF. As DNA, the CDR3 is TGTGCCAGCACCGATACAGGGTCCGGAAACACCATATATTTT.

This clonotype was observed many times. The gene calls are TRBV4-2 and TRBJ2-7; tentative D call: TRBD1 (6 bases). Per the germline V gene, CDR1 is LGHNA and CDR2 is YNFKEQ. Trimming removed 0 bases from V and 6 bases from J, with 9 bases in between. CDR3 length: 13 amino acids. The CDR3 loop is CASSQEGRGEQYF. Here the CDR3 DNA reads TGTGCCAGCAGCCAAGAAGGCAGGGGCGAGCAGTACTTC.

This clonotype was observed a handful of times. The chain employs TRBV11-2 and TRBJ1-1; D is uncertain. The germline V gene has CDR1 SGHAT and CDR2 FQNNGV. The CDR3 runs 15 residues. Deletions cut 4 bases from V and 2 bases from J, with 14 bases between. CDR3 protein: CASSSLPSSNTEAFF. In nucleotides, the CDR3 is TGTGCCAGCAGCTCCCTCCCCTCATCAAACACTGAAGCTTTCTTT. The full variable domain, its missing parts supplied by reference TRBV11-2 and TRBJ1-1, is EAGVAQSPRYKIIEKRQSVAFWCNPISGHATLYWYQQILGQGPKLLIQFQNNGVVDDSQLPKDRFSAERLKGVDSTLKIQPAKLEDSAVYLCASSSLPSSNTEAFFGQGTRLTVV.

The chain recombines TRBV28 with TRBJ2-7; D perhaps matches TRBD2 (5 bases). V lost 5 bases and J lost 2, with 10 bases in between. Germline lookup yields CDR1 MDHEN and CDR2 SYDVKM. There are 13 residues in the CDR3. CDR3: CASSAPGTYEQYF. CDR3 coding DNA: TGTGCCAGCAGTGCACCGGGAACCTACGAGCAGTACTTC.

The chain couples TRBV20-1 to TRBJ2-2; no reliable D call. Germline V CDR1 and CDR2: DFQATT, SNEGSKA (reference sequence). V was trimmed by 1 base and J by 2 bases, leaving 5 bases between them. CDR3 size: 13 residues. The DNA for the CDR3 is TGCAGTGCTAGAGTCGTCAACACCGGGGAGCTGTTTTTT. Amino acid sequence: CSARVVNTGELFF.

J is TRBJ2-7 and V is TRBV25-1; D gene uncertain. Per the germline V gene, CDR1 is MGHDK and CDR2 is SYGVNS. The CDR3 covers 16 residues. V dropped 1 base and J dropped 0 bases, with 13 bases sitting between them. CDR3 amino acids: CASSELGLEVSYEQYF. CDR3 DNA sequence: TGTGCCAGCAGTGAATTAGGGCTAGAGGTCTCCTACGAGCAGTACTTC.

This clonotype came up many times. This chain links TRBV20-1 with TRBJ2-7; D perhaps matches TRBD2 (5 bases). The CDR3 is made up of 12 amino acids. CDR1 DFQATT and CDR2 SNEGSKA come from the germline V gene (reference sequence). The ends were cut back, 4 bases at V and 5 bases at J, with 12 bases in the middle. DNA of the CDR3: TGCAGTGCTAAGAGGGCTAGGAACGAGCAGTACTTC. This gives the protein CSAKRARNEQYF.

This chain's CDR3 is CASSGTVDTEAFF. CDR3 coding DNA: TGTGCCAGTAGCGGAACGGTGGACACTGAAGCTTTCTTT. This chain connects TRBV19 to TRBJ1-1; D ambiguous. CDR1 is LNHDA, CDR2 SQIVND, per germline (reference sequence). Trimming removed 6 bases at V and 3 bases at J, with 11 bases between. The CDR3 contains 13 residues.

This clonotype appeared many times. The V gene is TRBV9, the J gene TRBJ2-5; 11 bases map to TRBD2. The CDR3 extends over 15 amino acids. Per germline, CDR1 SGDLS and CDR2 YYNGEE. V was clipped by 2 bases and J by 5 bases; unmatched bases: 5. The CDR3 is CASSVLAGGSETQYF. The CDR3 DNA reads as TGTGCCAGCAGCGTGTTAGCGGGGGGGAGCGAGACCCAGTACTTC.

This clonotype was seen many times. This chain joins TRBV6-1 and TRBJ2-2; D perhaps matches TRBD2 (6 bases). The CDR3 loop spans 15 amino acids. Germline assignment: CDR1 MNHNS and CDR2 SASEGT. Trimming pared 11 bases from V and 6 bases from J, leaving 22 bases between. The chain's CDR3 is CACREVVMPAGELFF. DNA for the CDR3: TGTGCCTGTAGGGAGGTTGTCATGCCTGCCGGGGAGCTGTTTTTT.